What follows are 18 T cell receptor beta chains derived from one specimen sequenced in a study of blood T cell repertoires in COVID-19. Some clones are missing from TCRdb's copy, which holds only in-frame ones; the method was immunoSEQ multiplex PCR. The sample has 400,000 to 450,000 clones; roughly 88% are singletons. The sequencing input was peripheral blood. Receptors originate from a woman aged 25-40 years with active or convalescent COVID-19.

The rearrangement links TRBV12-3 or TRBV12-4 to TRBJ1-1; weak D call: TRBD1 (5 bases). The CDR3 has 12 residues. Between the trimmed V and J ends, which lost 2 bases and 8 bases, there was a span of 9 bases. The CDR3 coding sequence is TGTGCCAGCAGTTTATGGGCAGGGGAAGCTTTCTTT. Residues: CASSLWAGEAFF.

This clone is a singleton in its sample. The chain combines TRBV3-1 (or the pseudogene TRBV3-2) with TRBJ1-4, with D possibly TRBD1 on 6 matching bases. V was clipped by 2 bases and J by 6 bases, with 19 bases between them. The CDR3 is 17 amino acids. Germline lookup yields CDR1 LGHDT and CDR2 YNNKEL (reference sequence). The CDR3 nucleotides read TGTGCCAGCAGCCAAATAATGGGAACAGGGTTGGATGAAAAACTGTTTTTT. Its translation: CASSQIMGTGLDEKLFF.

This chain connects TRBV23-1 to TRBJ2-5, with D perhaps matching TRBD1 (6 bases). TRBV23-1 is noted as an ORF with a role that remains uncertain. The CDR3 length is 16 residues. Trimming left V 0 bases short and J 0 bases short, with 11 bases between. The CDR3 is CASSQSGAANQETQYF. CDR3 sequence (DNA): TGCGCCAGCAGTCAATCGGGGGCAGCCAACCAAGAGACCCAGTACTTC.

For the CDR3, the DNA is TGTGCCAGCTCGTCTACCATTTACAATGAGCAGTTCTTC. Translated, it gives CASSSTIYNEQFF. V usage is TRBV18 and J usage is TRBJ2-1; no reliable D call. V was pared by 6 bases and J by 4 bases, with 10 bases between. Looked up from germline, CDR1 is KGHSH and CDR2 is LQKENI. This CDR3 has 13 residues.

The CDR3 sequence is CASSIGLAGAEQFF. The CDR3 DNA follows: TGTGCCAGTAGTATAGGACTAGCGGGAGCGGAGCAGTTCTTC. V and J are TRBV19 and TRBJ2-1; 12 nucleotides agree with TRBD2. J gave up 10 bases and V 1 base, and 2 bases lay outside the gene matches. The germline gives CDR1 LNHDA, CDR2 SQIVND (reference sequence). The CDR3 spans 14 residues.

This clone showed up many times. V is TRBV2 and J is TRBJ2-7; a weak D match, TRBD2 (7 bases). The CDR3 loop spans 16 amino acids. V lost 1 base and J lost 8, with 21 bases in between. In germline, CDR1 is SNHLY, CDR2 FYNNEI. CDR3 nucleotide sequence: TGTGCCAGCAGTGAAGGCGGGGGCTCGAGACCTACGAAGCAGTACTTC. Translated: CASSEGGGSRPTKQYF.

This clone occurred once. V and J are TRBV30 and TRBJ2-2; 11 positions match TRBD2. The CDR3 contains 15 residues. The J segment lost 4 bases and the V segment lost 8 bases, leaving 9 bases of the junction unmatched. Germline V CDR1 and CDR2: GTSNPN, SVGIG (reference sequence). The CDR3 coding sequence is TGTGCCGGGACCGGGACTAGCGGATTCACCGGGGAGCTGTTTTTT. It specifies CAGTGTSGFTGELFF.

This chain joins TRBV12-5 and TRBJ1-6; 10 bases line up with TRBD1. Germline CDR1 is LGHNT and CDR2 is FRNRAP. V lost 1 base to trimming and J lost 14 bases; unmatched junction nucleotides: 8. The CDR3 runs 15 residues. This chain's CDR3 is CASGLADRGLRTLHF. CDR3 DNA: TGTGCTAGTGGTTTGGCCGACAGGGGGCTTAGAACCCTCCACTTT. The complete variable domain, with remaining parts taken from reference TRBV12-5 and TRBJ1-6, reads DARVTQTPRHKVTEMGQEVTMRCQPILGHNTVFWYRQTMMQGLELLAYFRNRAPLDDSGMPKDRFSAEMPDATLATLKIQPSEPRDSAVYFCASGLADRGLRTLHFGNGTRLTVT.

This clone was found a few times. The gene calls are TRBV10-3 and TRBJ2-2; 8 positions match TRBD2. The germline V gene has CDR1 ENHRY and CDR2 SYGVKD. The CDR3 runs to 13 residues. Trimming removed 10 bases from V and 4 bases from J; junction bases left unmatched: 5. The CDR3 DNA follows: TGTGCCACCAGAGGACTAGCCACCGGGGAGCTGTTTTTT. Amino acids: CATRGLATGELFF.

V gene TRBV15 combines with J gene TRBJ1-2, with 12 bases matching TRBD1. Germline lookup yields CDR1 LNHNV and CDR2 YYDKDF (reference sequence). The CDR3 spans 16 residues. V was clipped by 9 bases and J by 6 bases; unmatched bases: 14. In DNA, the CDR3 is TGTGCCACGAGATGGGACAGGGGGCCGATCGGTGATGGCTACACCTTC. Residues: CATRWDRGPIGDGYTF.

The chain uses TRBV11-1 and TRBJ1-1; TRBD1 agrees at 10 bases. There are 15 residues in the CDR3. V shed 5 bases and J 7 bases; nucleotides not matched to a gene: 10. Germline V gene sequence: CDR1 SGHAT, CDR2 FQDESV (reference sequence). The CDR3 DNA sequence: TGTGCCAGCAGCCTGGGGGGACAGGGGACTTTTGAAGCTTTCTTT. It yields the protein CASSLGGQGTFEAFF.

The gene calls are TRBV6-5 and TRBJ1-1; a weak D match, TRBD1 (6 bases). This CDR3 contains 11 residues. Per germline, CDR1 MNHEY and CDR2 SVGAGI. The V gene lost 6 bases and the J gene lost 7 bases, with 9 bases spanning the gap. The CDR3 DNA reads TGTGCCAGCAGATTACAGGGTGAAGCTTTCTTT. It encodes CASRLQGEAFF.

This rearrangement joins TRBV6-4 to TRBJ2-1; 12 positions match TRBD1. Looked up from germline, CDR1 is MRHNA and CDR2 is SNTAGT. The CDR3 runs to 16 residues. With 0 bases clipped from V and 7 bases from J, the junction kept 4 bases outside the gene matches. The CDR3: CASSDSGTGGWNEQFF. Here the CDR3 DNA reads TGTGCCAGCAGTGACTCTGGGACAGGGGGCTGGAATGAGCAGTTCTTC.

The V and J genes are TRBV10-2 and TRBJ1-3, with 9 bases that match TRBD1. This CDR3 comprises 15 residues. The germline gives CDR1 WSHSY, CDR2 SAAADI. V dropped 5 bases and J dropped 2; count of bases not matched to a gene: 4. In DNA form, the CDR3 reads TGCGCCAGCAGTCCCGGGACAGGGACTGGAAACACCATATATTTT. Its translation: CASSPGTGTGNTIYF.

The CDR3 DNA follows: TGTGCCAGCAGTGATACGGGGAATGAGCAGTTCTTC. It translates to CASSDTGNEQFF. The J gene is TRBJ2-1, the V gene TRBV6-2 or TRBV6-3; perhaps TRBD2 as D (5 bases). The CDR3 extends over 12 amino acids. Per germline, CDR1 MNHEY and CDR2 SVGEGT. Trimming left V 5 bases short and J 7 bases short, with 9 bases between.

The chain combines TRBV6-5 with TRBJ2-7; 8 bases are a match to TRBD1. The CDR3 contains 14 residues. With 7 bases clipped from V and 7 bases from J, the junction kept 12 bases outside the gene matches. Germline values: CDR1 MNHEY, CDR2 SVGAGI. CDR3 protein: CASMGTGPGGEQYF. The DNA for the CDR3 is TGTGCCAGCATGGGGACAGGTCCTGGAGGGGAGCAGTACTTC.

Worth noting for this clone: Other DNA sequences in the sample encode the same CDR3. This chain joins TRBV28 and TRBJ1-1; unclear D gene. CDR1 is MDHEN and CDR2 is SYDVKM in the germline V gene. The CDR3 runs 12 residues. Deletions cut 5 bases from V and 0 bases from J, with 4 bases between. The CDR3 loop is CASSLMNTEAFF. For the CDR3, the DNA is TGTGCCAGCAGTCTTATGAACACTGAAGCTTTCTTT. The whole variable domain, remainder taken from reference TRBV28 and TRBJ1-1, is DVKVTQSSRYLVKRTGEKVFLECVQDMDHENMFWYRQDPGLGLRLIYFSYDVKMKEKGDIPEGYSVSREKKERFSLILESASTNQTSMYLCASSLMNTEAFFGQGTRLTVV.

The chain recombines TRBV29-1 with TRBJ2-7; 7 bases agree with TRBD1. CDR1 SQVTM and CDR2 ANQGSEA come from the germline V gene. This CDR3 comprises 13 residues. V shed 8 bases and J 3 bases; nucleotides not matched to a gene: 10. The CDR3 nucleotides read TGCAGCATGAAGCAGGGGGAAGACTACGAGCAGTACTTC. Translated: CSMKQGEDYEQYF.